These 20 T cell receptor beta chains originate from one sample sequenced in a study of cytomegalovirus exposure and HLA in healthy donors. With 60 Vbeta and 13 Jbeta primers, the PCR was carried out. The repertoire was sequenced with immunoSEQ multiplex PCR; TCRdb's copy has only in-frame clones and lacks some. This sample's table reports more than 45,000 clones. Sequenced sample: PBMCs. These receptors all come from a woman between 40 and 55 years old in good health and CMV-seronegative.

The chain uses TRBV10-3 and TRBJ2-7; D call uncertain. V shed 3 bases and J shed 7 bases, with 10 bases lying between them. CDR1 and CDR2 from the germline V gene are ENHRY and SYGVKD. The CDR3 consists of 12 residues. The CDR3 bases are TGTGCCATCAGTGACAATGGGCGAGAGCAGTACTTC. Translating it yields CAISDNGREQYF.

The J gene is TRBJ2-5, the V gene TRBV4-2, with a weak D call TRBD2 (6 bases). The CDR3 is made up of 14 amino acids. Trimming stripped 1 base from V and 10 bases from J, with 16 bases between. Germline V gene sequence: CDR1 LGHNA, CDR2 YNFKEQ. The chain's CDR3 is CASSQVTGEGNQYF. DNA for the CDR3: TGTGCCAGCAGCCAAGTAACGGGGGAAGGGAACCAGTACTTC.

V and J are TRBV18 and TRBJ1-1, with D perhaps matching TRBD1 (5 bases). Trimming removed 4 bases at V and 0 bases at J, with 6 bases between. The CDR3 is 13 residues long. CDR1 is KGHSH and CDR2 is LQKENI in the germline V gene. The CDR3 nucleotides read TGTGCCAGCTCACAGGGGATGAACACTGAAGCTTTCTTT. Amino acids: CASSQGMNTEAFF. Based on the CDR3 plus reference TRBV18 and TRBJ1-1, the full variable domain is NAGVMQNPRHLVRRRGQEARLRCSPMKGHSHVYWYRQLPEEGLKFMVYLQKENIIDESGMPKERFSAEFPKEGPSILRIQQVVRGDSAAYFCASSQGMNTEAFFGQGTRLTVV.

The rearrangement links TRBV6-1 to TRBJ2-7; tentatively, D is TRBD1 (5 bases). V lost 2 bases and J lost 2, with 10 bases in between. In germline, CDR1 is MNHNS, CDR2 SASEGT. The CDR3 runs 14 residues. This CDR3 reads CASSEPGITYEQYF. DNA for the CDR3: TGTGCCAGCAGTGAACCAGGGATTACCTACGAGCAGTACTTC.

The genes are TRBV6-1 and TRBJ1-2, with 9 bases that match TRBD1. Germline V gene lookup returns CDR1 MNHNS and CDR2 SASEGT. Trimming at V came to 1 base and at J to 4 bases, leaving 1 base not matched to a gene. CDR3 length: 14 residues. The DNA for the CDR3 is TGTGCCAGCAGTGAAGGGACAGGGGTCTATGGCTACACCTTC. Protein sequence: CASSEGTGVYGYTF.

The rearrangement joins TRBV2 to TRBJ1-6; D ambiguous. Per the germline V gene, CDR1 is SNHLY and CDR2 is FYNNEI. The CDR3 is 14 residues long. The germline V and J ends were trimmed by 6 bases and 0 bases, with 6 bases remaining between them. The CDR3 is CASRGSSYNSPLHF. The CDR3 bases are TGTGCCAGCAGGGGGAGCTCCTATAATTCACCCCTCCACTTT.

The rearrangement links TRBV5-1 to TRBJ2-2; D is unresolved. Deletions cut 3 bases from V and 0 bases from J, with 6 bases between. The V gene's germline CDR1 is SGHRS and CDR2 YFSETQ. The CDR3 has 14 residues. For the CDR3, the DNA is TGCGCCAGCAGCTCCTACCCGAACACCGGGGAGCTGTTTTTT. Its translation is CASSSYPNTGELFF. The full variable domain, completed using reference TRBV5-1 and TRBJ2-2, is KAGVTQTPRYLIKTRGQQVTLSCSPISGHRSVSWYQQTPGQGLQFLFEYFSETQRNKGNFPGRFSGRQFSNSRSEMNVSTLELGDSALYLCASSSYPNTGELFFGEGSRLTVL.

The chain couples TRBV19 to TRBJ1-6; 7 nucleotides line up with TRBD1. The CDR3 runs 15 residues. The germline gives CDR1 LNHDA, CDR2 SQIVND (reference sequence). V was pared by 4 bases and J by 3 bases, with 3 bases of the junction left unmatched. As DNA, the CDR3 is TGTGCCAGTAGTAGTACAGGGGACTATAATTCACCCCTCCACTTT. Its protein product is CASSSTGDYNSPLHF.

The rearrangement links TRBV7-9 to TRBJ1-2, with D perhaps matching TRBD1 (5 bases). Germline CDR1 and CDR2: SEHNR and FQNEAQ (reference sequence). The V gene lost 7 bases and the J gene lost 2 bases, with 14 bases spanning the gap. The CDR3 is 14 amino acids. CDR3 DNA sequence: TGTGCCAGCACCAATCCGACAGCCAACTATGGCTACACCTTC. It translates to CASTNPTANYGYTF. Full variable domain (missing parts from reference TRBV7-9 and TRBJ1-2): DTGVSQNPRHKITKRGQNVTFRCDPISEHNRLYWYRQTLGQGPEFLTYFQNEAQLEKSRLLSDRFSAERPKGSFSTLEIQRTEQGDSAMYLCASTNPTANYGYTFGSGTRLTVV.

CDR3 DNA sequence: TGTGCCATCGGGGTGACTAGCGGGAGTTCCGGGGAGCTGTTTTTT. Translation gives CAIGVTSGSSGELFF. The chain has TRBV7-9 and TRBJ2-2; 12 positions match TRBD2. Trimming cost V 10 bases and J 6 bases; bases outside gene matches: 9. Germline V gene data show CDR1 as SEHNR and CDR2 as FQNEAQ (reference sequence). This CDR3 spans 15 amino acids.

The chain couples TRBV4-2 to TRBJ2-1; TRBD2 is a possible D gene (6 bases). This CDR3 is 15 amino acids long. Germline V gives CDR1 LGHNA, CDR2 YNFKEQ. Trimming cost V 0 bases and J 5 bases, with 11 bases left between them. CDR3 region: CASSQDRWGDNEQFF. In DNA form, the CDR3 reads TGTGCCAGCAGCCAAGATCGATGGGGGGACAATGAGCAGTTCTTC.

CDR3 sequence (DNA): TGTGCCAGCTCCCCAGGGGACAAACTCTCCTACGAGCAGTACTTC. This sequence encodes CASSPGDKLSYEQYF. The rearrangement joins TRBV18 to TRBJ2-7, with D perhaps matching TRBD1 (6 bases). The CDR3 is 15 amino acids. V was clipped by 6 bases and J by 0 bases, with 15 bases between them. Germline V gene lookup returns CDR1 KGHSH and CDR2 LQKENI.

The chain combines TRBV7-9 with TRBJ2-5; 15 nucleotides line up with TRBD2. Germline CDR1 SEHNR, CDR2 FQNEAQ (reference sequence). V was clipped by 0 bases and J by 7 bases; unmatched bases: 9. The CDR3 has 18 residues. CDR3 sequence reads: CASSLAGLAGGRRGTQYF. The CDR3 DNA reads TGTGCCAGCAGCTTAGCGGGACTAGCGGGGGGCCGGCGGGGGACCCAGTACTTC.

The rearrangement links TRBV6-5 to TRBJ1-1, with 8 positions matching TRBD1. J was trimmed by 4 bases and V by 6 bases; bases with no gene match: 4. This CDR3 is 13 amino acids long. CDR1 is MNHEY and CDR2 is SVGAGI in the germline V gene. The CDR3 is CASSPQGGTEAFF. The CDR3, as DNA: TGTGCCAGCAGCCCACAGGGGGGCACTGAAGCTTTCTTT.

The chain uses TRBV29-1 and TRBJ2-1; D is perhaps TRBD2 (6 bases). CDR1 is SQVTM and CDR2 is ANQGSEA in the germline V gene. The V end was cut by 7 bases, the J end by 5 bases, with 18 bases between. CDR3 length equals 14 residues. The CDR3 region has the DNA TGCAGCGCGGGTTTAGCGGTATCCGACAATGAGCAGTTCTTC. Translated, it gives CSAGLAVSDNEQFF.

The chain couples TRBV13 to TRBJ2-7, with D possibly TRBD2 on 7 matching bases. V dropped 5 bases and J dropped 0 bases, with 17 bases sitting between them. Germline lookup yields CDR1 PRHDT and CDR2 FYEKMQ (reference sequence). This CDR3 is 16 amino acids long. CDR3 sequence reads: CASSARIRGASYEQYF. The CDR3 nucleotides are TGTGCCAGCAGCGCTAGGATCCGGGGGGCCTCCTACGAGCAGTACTTC.

The V call is TRBV11-2, the J call TRBJ2-7; TRBD2 aligns across 11 bases. The CDR3 consists of 15 residues. The germline V gene encodes CDR1 SGHAT and CDR2 FQNNGV. With 5 bases clipped from V and 2 bases from J, the junction kept 5 bases outside the gene matches. The chain's CDR3 is CASSVAGGDTYEQYF. DNA of the CDR3: TGTGCCAGCAGCGTAGCGGGGGGGGACACCTACGAGCAGTACTTC.

This chain connects TRBV5-1 to TRBJ2-7; TRBD1 might be the D (6 bases). This CDR3 has 12 residues. Germline values: CDR1 SGHRS, CDR2 YFSETQ. V was clipped by 4 bases and J by 3 bases, with 8 bases between them. CDR3 nucleotides: TGCGCCAGCAGCGAACAGGGCTACGAGCAGTACTTC. Its protein is CASSEQGYEQYF.

V usage is TRBV5-1 and J usage is TRBJ1-3; 8 nucleotides line up with TRBD1. There are 14 residues in the CDR3. Germline assignment: CDR1 SGHRS and CDR2 YFSETQ. V shed 7 bases and J 1 base; nucleotides not matched to a gene: 4. CDR3 coding DNA: TGCGCCAGCCGGCAGGGGGCTTCTGGAAACACCATATATTTT. As protein: CASRQGASGNTIYF.

The rearrangement uses TRBV19 and TRBJ1-4; 9 bases are a match to TRBD1. Germline V gene data show CDR1 as LNHDA and CDR2 as SQIVND (reference sequence). The CDR3 covers 15 residues. The trim removed 3 bases at V and 11 bases at J, leaving 10 bases unmatched. The DNA for the CDR3 is TGTGCCAGTAGTATCGGTGGGGACAGGGCGAGGAAACTGTTTTTT. It translates to CASSIGGDRARKLFF.